Presented here are 14 T cell receptor beta chains from one specimen sequenced in a study of T-cell reconstitution after alpha-beta-depleted transplantation in children. The library targeted TCRbeta and was prepared with unique molecular identifiers. TCRdb ran MiXCR on the PCR reads and lists one entry per CDR3 protein. Of roughly 340,000 distinct CDR3 sequences in the sample, 15% to 20% were seen once. The sequencing here drew on PBMCs, mostly from graft donor cells, taken 360 days after TCRalphabeta/CD19-depleted stem cell transplant. The receptors were gathered from a male patient between 2 and 10 years old who had a stem cell transplant for acute lymphoblastic leukemia, so the T cells may come from the graft donor.

This clonotype showed up just a few times. The gene calls are TRBV7-2 and TRBJ2-1; D remains ambiguous. This CDR3 comprises 11 residues. The germline V gene encodes CDR1 SGHTA and CDR2 FQGNSA. Trimming removed 1 base from V and 12 bases from J, with 7 bases in between. CDR3 loop: CASSLDTGQFF. CDR3 nucleotides: TGTGCCAGCAGCTTAGACACTGGGCAGTTCTTC.

This clonotype was seen a handful of times. The rearrangement uses TRBV4-2 and TRBJ2-7, with TRBD1 as a possible D gene (6 bases). Trimming removed 3 bases from V and 7 bases from J, with 19 bases in between. From germline, CDR1 is LGHNA and CDR2 YNFKEQ. The CDR3 runs to 15 residues. Here the CDR3 reads CASSHFRTDRGEQYF. The CDR3 DNA is TGTGCCAGCAGCCACTTCCGGACAGACCGCGGTGAGCAGTACTTC.

This chain connects TRBV20-1 to TRBJ1-6; 8 bases align to TRBD1. The CDR3 consists of 14 residues. J was trimmed by 7 bases and V by 6 bases; bases with no gene match: 8. Germline V gene lookup returns CDR1 DFQATT and CDR2 SNEGSKA (reference sequence). CDR3 amino acids: CSAPTGALNSPLHF. CDR3 DNA: TGCAGTGCGCCGACAGGGGCTCTAAATTCACCCCTCCACTTT.

This clonotype was recorded a few times. The genes are TRBV7-8 and TRBJ2-6, with D perhaps assigned TRBD1 or TRBD2 (6 bases each). Germline V gene lookup returns CDR1 SGHVS and CDR2 FQNEAQ. The CDR3 sequence is 17 residues long. The V end was cut by 3 bases, the J end by 0 bases, with 12 bases between. CDR3 amino acids: CASSFAGQASGANVLTF. The CDR3 bases are TGTGCCAGCAGCTTCGCGGGACAAGCCTCTGGGGCCAACGTCCTGACTTTC.

In this sample, this clonotype turned up a few times. This sequence joins TRBV5-5 and TRBJ2-3; perhaps TRBD1 as D (5 bases). CDR1 is SGHKS and CDR2 is YYEKEE in the germline V gene (reference sequence). The V end was cut by 3 bases, the J end by 7 bases, with 15 bases between. The CDR3 length is 14 residues. The CDR3 loop is CASSSTDNRNTQYF. In DNA form, the CDR3 reads TGTGCCAGCAGCTCGACAGACAACCGAAATACGCAGTATTTT.

This clonotype was recorded many times. This sequence joins TRBV5-1 and TRBJ2-3; D uncertain. From germline, CDR1 is SGHRS and CDR2 YFSETQ. Trimming cost V 0 bases and J 9 bases, with 11 bases left between them. This CDR3 is 13 amino acids long. The CDR3 is CASSLGWLTTQYF. The CDR3 nucleotides are TGCGCCAGCAGCTTGGGATGGCTAACAACGCAGTATTTT. The variable domain in full, completed from reference TRBV5-1 and TRBJ2-3, reads KAGVTQTPRYLIKTRGQQVTLSCSPISGHRSVSWYQQTPGQGLQFLFEYFSETQRNKGNFPGRFSGRQFSNSRSEMNVSTLELGDSALYLCASSLGWLTTQYFGPGTRLTVL.

The chain has TRBV7-9 and TRBJ2-1; 9 bases align to TRBD1. The germline V gene encodes CDR1 SEHNR and CDR2 FQNEAQ (reference sequence). CDR3 length: 12 residues. V trimming: 5 bases; J trimming: 15 bases; junction bases outside the gene matches: 8. Written as DNA, the CDR3 is TGTGCCAGCAGCCTGCGGACAGGGGTGGGGTTCTTC. It specifies CASSLRTGVGFF.

J is TRBJ2-5 and V is TRBV4-3; 7 bases match TRBD2. Germline V gives CDR1 LGHNA, CDR2 YSLEER. The CDR3 length is 15 residues. Trimming at V came to 1 base and at J to 5 bases, leaving 7 bases not matched to a gene. CDR3 in DNA: TGCGCCAGCAGCCAAGGGGCGGGAGCGAGTGAGACCCAGTACTTC. Translating gives CASSQGAGASETQYF.

This clonotype was counted many times. The chain employs TRBV5-1 and TRBJ1-1; no reliable D call. Trimming removed 0 bases at V and 6 bases at J, with 9 bases between. Looked up from germline, CDR1 is SGHRS and CDR2 is YFSETQ. The CDR3 is made up of 13 amino acids. The CDR3 reads CASSLGAEAEAFF. The CDR3, as DNA: TGCGCCAGCAGCTTGGGGGCGGAGGCTGAAGCTTTCTTT.

The CDR3 DNA reads as TGTGCCAGCGTGCCATCTGGAAACACCATATATTTT. This encodes CASVPSGNTIYF. The V call is TRBV7-9, the J call TRBJ1-3; D uncertain. The germline V gene encodes CDR1 SEHNR and CDR2 FQNEAQ (reference sequence). This CDR3 contains 12 residues. Trimming pared 8 bases from V and 1 base from J, leaving 6 bases between.

The chain carries TRBV4-3 and TRBJ2-7; D may be TRBD1 (5 bases). The CDR3 sequence is 10 residues long. V gave up 1 base and J gave up 12 bases, with 7 bases separating them. Germline CDR1 and CDR2: LGHNA and YSLEER. CDR3 residues: CASSQGRAYF. The CDR3 nucleotides read TGCGCCAGCAGCCAAGGCAGGGCGTACTTC.

This clonotype was counted a few times. This sequence joins TRBV7-9 and TRBJ2-7; 8 positions match TRBD1. V gave up 4 bases and J gave up 3 bases; unmatched junction bases: 8. The CDR3 extends over 15 amino acids. Germline V gene data show CDR1 as SEHNR and CDR2 as FQNEAQ (reference sequence). For the CDR3, the DNA is TGTGCCAGCAGCTCACGACAGGGGTCCCACTACGAGCAGTACTTC. This encodes CASSSRQGSHYEQYF.

Many counts were recorded for this clonotype. The V call is TRBV20-1, the J call TRBJ2-3, with D hard to call. Germline CDR1 reads DFQATT; CDR2 reads SNEGSKA (reference sequence). The CDR3 extends over 17 amino acids. Trimming removed 4 bases from V and 0 bases from J, with 20 bases in between. This chain's CDR3 is CSATVAKQLASTDTQYF. CDR3 bases: TGCAGTGCTACCGTAGCTAAACAATTGGCTAGCACAGATACGCAGTATTTT.

Ten or more counts support this clonotype. V usage is TRBV7-9 and J usage is TRBJ1-1; no reliable D call. Germline V lookup: CDR1 SEHNR, CDR2 FQNEAQ (reference sequence). V was cut by 2 bases and J by 0 bases, with 1 base left in between. This CDR3 is built from 12 residues. The CDR3: CASSLMNTEAFF. The CDR3 DNA follows: TGTGCCAGCAGCTTAATGAACACTGAAGCTTTCTTT.